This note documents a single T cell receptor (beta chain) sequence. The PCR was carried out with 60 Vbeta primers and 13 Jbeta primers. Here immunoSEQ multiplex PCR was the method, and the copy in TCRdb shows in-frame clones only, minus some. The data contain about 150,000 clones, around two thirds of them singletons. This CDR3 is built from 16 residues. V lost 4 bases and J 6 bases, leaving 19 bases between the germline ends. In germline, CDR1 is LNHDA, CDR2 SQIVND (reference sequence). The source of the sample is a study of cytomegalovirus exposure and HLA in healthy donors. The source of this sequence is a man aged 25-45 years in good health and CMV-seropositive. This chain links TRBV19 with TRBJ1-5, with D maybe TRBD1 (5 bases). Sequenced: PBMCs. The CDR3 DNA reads TGTGCCAGTAGTACCCAGAGAGGAGGGGCGGGTCAGCCCCAGCATTTT. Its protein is CASSTQRGGAGQPQHF.